Sequencing of this T cell receptor (beta chain) was carried out in a study of T-cell memory formation after mild COVID-19. Study-wide findings and caveats: Memory cells collected pre-infection included some clones that later responded, suggesting cross-reactive memory joined.

TCRdb reprocessed the 5' RACE reads with MiXCR, giving one entry per CDR3 protein. The sample records about 340,000 distinct CDR3 sequences, around 20% being singletons. On this clonotype: Its matching antigen is unknown. One end of the junction varies from germline; a read error may be responsible.

The CDR3 contains 16 residues. The V gene's germline CDR1 is SGHRS and CDR2 YFSETQ. This sequence was found in an adult woman who had mild COVID-19 (a few samples of this study predate the infection). Cell type and time point are not known. Sequenced input: PBMCs or a T cell subset sorted from them (not recorded which). This chain links TRBV5-1 with TRBJ2-2, with 10 bases that match TRBD1. The CDR3 nucleotides are TGCGCCAGCACCTTGGGGACAGGGGCGGACACCGGGGAGCTGTTTTTT. Residues: CASTLGTGADTGELFF.